The 2 T cell receptor beta chains presented below share a single source sample, sequenced in a study of T cell changes during pregnancy in multiple sclerosis. The method was immunoSEQ multiplex PCR; TCRdb's version includes in-frame clones alone and lacks a portion of them. Here the sample spans 51,000 or so clones, about 92% being singletons. The sequences come from peripheral blood, collected in the second trimester of pregnancy. The receptors originated from a female donor with multiple sclerosis, enrolled in a pregnancy study.

The rearrangement joins TRBV19 to TRBJ2-3, with 7 bases lining up with TRBD1. The ends lost 7 bases at V and 2 bases at J; junction bases unmatched: 9. Germline CDR1 is LNHDA and CDR2 is SQIVND (reference sequence). CDR3 length: 15 residues. CDR3 bases: TGTGCCAGTACTGCGACAGGGTCCCTCACAGATACGCAGTATTTT. It specifies CASTATGSLTDTQYF. Looking up the rest from reference TRBV19 and TRBJ2-3 gives the full variable domain: DGGITQSPKYLFRKEGQNVTLSCEQNLNHDAMYWYRQDPGQGLRLIYYSQIVNDFQKGDIAEGYSVSREKKESFPLTVTSAQKNPTAFYLCASTATGSLTDTQYFGPGTRLTVL.

The rearrangement uses TRBV7-2 and TRBJ1-5; D unclear. Looked up from germline, CDR1 is SGHTA and CDR2 is FQGNSA. V lost 3 bases and J 4 bases, leaving 4 bases between the germline ends. This CDR3 is 12 amino acids long. The CDR3 loop reads CASSFPNQPQHF. CDR3 bases: TGTGCCAGCAGCTTTCCTAATCAGCCCCAGCATTTT. Variable domain in full (rest from reference TRBV7-2 and TRBJ1-5): GAGVSQSPSNKVTEKGKDVELRCDPISGHTALYWYRQSLGQGLEFLIYFQGNSAPDKSGLPSDRFSAERTGGSVSTLTIQRTQQEDSAVYLCASSFPNQPQHFGDGTRLSIL.